The rows below give T cell receptor beta chains drawn from one sample of a study of vaccination and CD4 T cells after COVID-19. These receptors lack a known antigen. TCRdb independently ran MiXCR on the PCR reads; one entry per CDR3 protein. Among thousands of distinct CDR3 sequences listed, about 48% were seen once. Sequenced input: CD4+ T cells from blood, cultured in vitro. The receptors stem from a human donor in good health. CDR3s include the opening cysteine and the closing phenylalanine or tryptophan. Each record gives: clone size, V gene, CDR3 protein. Clone size, where shown, is once, few, many, or a class for clones that have expanded.

.	TRBV7-9	CASSTTGAHEQYF
.	TRBV27	CASSPGHFYGYTF
.	TRBV20-1	CSARDPGSGRYNEQFF
few	TRBV19	CASSIGSETQYF
few	TRBV7-2	CASSLRLVAEPSGANVLTF
.	TRBV6-2/TRBV6-3	CASRDGTAINYGYTF
.	TRBV2	CASLGSFSTDTQYF
.	TRBV5-4	CASSLALWGAENSPLHF
.	TRBV10-3	CAISELAGTVDTQYF
.	TRBV6-5	CASSLDWESSYNSPLHF
.	TRBV6-5	CASSYSIPGSSYNSPLHF
.	TRBV7-2	CASSRGEGQGSGYTF
.	TRBV12-3/TRBV12-4	CASSLGPIAGYTF
.	TRBV7-2	CASSPGMGRGTGFYEQYF
.	TRBV7-9	CASSHNEQFF
.	TRBV30	CAWTPGLISSYEQYF
.	TRBV6-2/TRBV6-3	CASRKHLDRALGAFF
.	TRBV4-3	CASSQDQPGNTEAFF
few	TRBV20-1	CSALAGVQETQYF
.	TRBV20-1	CSVRSGANVLTF
.	TRBV6-1	CASSKSGGTINEQFF
.	TRBV7-2	CASSLALGWYTEAFF
.	TRBV20-1	CSTDGNTEAFF
.	TRBV20-1	CSASRSKDQPQHF
few	TRBV7-9	CASSRGGAAGGPQHF
.	TRBV12-3/TRBV12-4	CASRSPSADEQYF
.	TRBV28	CASSLTETQYF
once	TRBV7-2	CASSLDTRNTGELFF
.	TRBV5-6	CASSSQTGWGYF